A single sample gave rise to the 6 T cell receptor beta chains below, sequenced in a study of vaccination and CD4 T cells after COVID-19. Specified treatment: approximately 11-day PBMC culture with coronavirus spike peptide pools or control peptides (ViraFEST assay). No antigen is known for these receptors. Researchers used the Oncomine TCR Beta short-read assay to sequence DNA from cultured CD4+ T cells. TCRdb reanalysed the PCR reads using MiXCR and keeps one entry per CDR3 protein. This table holds about 14,000 distinct CDR3 sequences, 43% found once. The sequenced sample consisted of cultured CD4+ T cells from blood. The receptor source for this set is a human donor with COVID-19.

This clonotype was seen a few times. V gene TRBV2 combines with J gene TRBJ2-7; D perhaps matches TRBD2 (6 bases). The CDR3 has 12 residues. V lost 4 bases and J 7 bases, leaving 11 bases between the germline ends. CDR1 is SNHLY and CDR2 is FYNNEI in the germline V gene. CDR3 nucleotide sequence: TGTGCCAGCAGTGTGACTAGAGGAGAGCAGTACTTC. Amino acids: CASSVTRGEQYF.

This clonotype was counted once. This CDR3 is CASSYKDTQYF. CDR3 nucleotide sequence: TGTGCCAGCAGTTACAAAGATACGCAGTATTTT. The chain carries TRBV25-1 and TRBJ2-3; D is unclear. The V gene's germline CDR1 is MGHDK and CDR2 SYGVNS. CDR3 length: 11 amino acids. The V end lost 5 bases, the J end lost 5 bases, and 5 bases lay between the germline ends. Using reference TRBV25-1 and TRBJ2-3 for the parts outside the CDR3, the full variable domain is EADIYQTPRYLVIGTGKKITLECSQTMGHDKMYWYQQDPGMELHLIHYSYGVNSTEKGDLSSESTVSRIRTEHFPLTLESARPSHTSQYLCASSYKDTQYFGPGTRLTVL.

The chain joins TRBV10-1 to TRBJ2-7; D perhaps matches TRBD2 (6 bases). CDR1 WNHNN and CDR2 SYGVQD come from the germline V gene (reference sequence). The germline V and J ends were trimmed by 6 bases and 2 bases, with 11 bases remaining between them. This CDR3 region has 13 residues. DNA for the CDR3: TGCGCCAGCAGGCCAGCGGGCGCCTACGAGCAGTACTTC. It is translated as CASRPAGAYEQYF.

This clonotype has only a few counts. V is TRBV7-9 and J is TRBJ1-2; D not certain. The CDR3 contains 13 residues. Trimming took 5 bases from V and 3 from J, leaving 10 bases between them. The germline CDR1 and CDR2 sequences are SEHNR and FQNEAQ (reference sequence). The CDR3 DNA reads TGTGCCAGCAGCCCCGGGGTCTACTATGGCTACACCTTC. It encodes CASSPGVYYGYTF.

In this sample, this clonotype turned up once. V and J are TRBV6-2 or TRBV6-3 and TRBJ2-3; 15 positions agree with TRBD2. This CDR3 comprises 21 residues. J was trimmed by 6 bases and V by 5 bases; bases with no gene match: 21. Germline assignment: CDR1 MNHEY and CDR2 SVGEGT. The CDR3 reads CASSPQGLAGGPMFLLDTQYF. The CDR3 DNA is TGTGCCAGCAGTCCACAAGGACTAGCGGGGGGGCCCATGTTTCTACTTGATACGCAGTATTTT.

This clonotype turned up a few times. This chain links TRBV7-9 with TRBJ2-2, with 9 bases identical to TRBD2. V was clipped by 5 bases and J by 0 bases; unmatched bases: 4. This CDR3 spans 16 amino acids. Germline V gives CDR1 SEHNR, CDR2 FQNEAQ (reference sequence). This chain's CDR3 is CASSPGLAANTGELFF. For the CDR3, the DNA is TGTGCCAGCAGCCCGGGACTAGCCGCGAACACCGGGGAGCTGTTTTTT.